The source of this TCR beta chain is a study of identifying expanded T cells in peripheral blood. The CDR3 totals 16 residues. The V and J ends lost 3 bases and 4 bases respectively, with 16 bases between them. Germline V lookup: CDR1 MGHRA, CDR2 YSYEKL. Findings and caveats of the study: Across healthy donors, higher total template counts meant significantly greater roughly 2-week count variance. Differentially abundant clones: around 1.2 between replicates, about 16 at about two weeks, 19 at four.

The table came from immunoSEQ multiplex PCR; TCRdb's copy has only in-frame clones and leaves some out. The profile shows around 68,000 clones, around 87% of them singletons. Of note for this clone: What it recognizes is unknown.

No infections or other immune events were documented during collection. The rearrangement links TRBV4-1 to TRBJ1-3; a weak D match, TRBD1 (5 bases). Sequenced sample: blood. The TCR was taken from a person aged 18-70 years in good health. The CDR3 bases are TGCGCCAGCAGCCAGTTGGGGGGTGAGTCGGGAAACACCATATATTTT. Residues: CASSQLGGESGNTIYF.